One sample yielded the 29 T cell receptor beta chains listed below, sequenced in a study of a mutant IDH1 vaccine in newly diagnosed glioma. Documented time point: week 23, last vaccination. One vaccine dose held 300 ug of mutant IDH1 20-mer peptide and came with topical imiquimod. TCRdb's table, derived via immunoSEQ multiplex PCR, lists solely in-frame clones and lacks some. Of under 85,000 clones listed, more than 80% were seen once; the top ten hold around 0.77%. Their antigens are not known. This specimen was PBMCs, taken from a glioma patient whose treatment included an IDH1 peptide vaccine. The origin of the receptors is a woman between 45 and 60 years old with glioma.

CDR3 sequence reads: CASSLTGAVGYTF. CDR3 sequence (DNA): TGTGCCAGCAGCCTGACAGGGGCCGTAGGCTACACCTTC. The gene calls are TRBV6-6 and TRBJ1-2; 8 bases line up with TRBD1. After removal of 6 bases from V and 8 bases from J, the junction contained 8 bases not matched to a gene. The germline V gene encodes CDR1 MNHNY and CDR2 SVGAGI (reference sequence). The CDR3 is 13 residues long.

The V and J genes are TRBV6-1 and TRBJ2-7, with TRBD1 matching 8 bases. Germline V CDR1 and CDR2: MNHNS, SASEGT. The CDR3 contains 14 residues. V shed 8 bases, J shed 1 base, and the junction held 7 bases outside the gene matches. As DNA, the CDR3 is TGTGCCAGCGGCCGACAGGGGCTATCCTACGAGCAGTACTTC. This encodes CASGRQGLSYEQYF.

The chain links TRBV9 to TRBJ2-7, with D possibly TRBD1 on 6 matching bases. The length of the CDR3 is 16 residues. Trimming took off 4 bases at V and 2 bases at J, with 19 bases between the two ends. CDR1 SGDLS and CDR2 YYNGEE come from the germline V gene. The DNA for the CDR3 is TGTGCCAGCAGCTTCCGAATCGACAGGCCAACCTACGAGCAGTACTTC. Protein: CASSFRIDRPTYEQYF.

The rearrangement links TRBV15 to TRBJ2-7; possible D gene TRBD2, 6 bases. Between the trimmed V and J ends, which lost 3 bases and 0 bases, there was a span of 18 bases. Germline V CDR1 and CDR2: LNHNV, YYDKDF (reference sequence). CDR3 length: 17 residues. This CDR3 is CATSSGPTAGSSYEQYF. For the CDR3, the DNA is TGTGCCACCAGCAGTGGGCCCACTGCGGGGAGCTCCTACGAGCAGTACTTC.

The chain couples TRBV29-1 to TRBJ2-1; D possibly corresponds to TRBD2 (6 bases). V shed 3 bases and J shed 5 bases, with 11 bases lying between them. Germline V gene lookup returns CDR1 SQVTM and CDR2 ANQGSEA. This CDR3 comprises 13 residues. The CDR3 region has the DNA TGCAGCGTTGAGGGCGGGGCCCACAATGAGCAGTTCTTC. It codes for CSVEGGAHNEQFF.

The chain couples TRBV18 to TRBJ1-6, with 7 bases lining up with TRBD1. Trimming took 5 bases from V and 10 from J; bases not matched to a gene: 11. This CDR3 is built from 15 residues. CDR1 is KGHSH, CDR2 LQKENI, per germline. CDR3 coding DNA: TGTGCCAGCTCAATCCGGGACAGTATCAGGTCACCCCTCCACTTT. Its translation: CASSIRDSIRSPLHF.

The J gene is TRBJ2-3, the V gene TRBV19; D may be TRBD2 (6 bases). Trimming took off 3 bases at V and 4 bases at J, with 14 bases between the two ends. The CDR3 has 15 amino acids. The germline gives CDR1 LNHDA, CDR2 SQIVND (reference sequence). The CDR3: CASSIGGRSADTQYF. The CDR3 DNA is TGTGCCAGTAGTATTGGAGGGAGAAGTGCAGATACGCAGTATTTT.

The chain combines TRBV29-1 with TRBJ2-1; 7 positions match TRBD2. This CDR3 is 14 amino acids long. Trimming removed 4 bases from V and 9 bases from J; junction bases left unmatched: 12. The V gene's germline CDR1 is SQVTM and CDR2 ANQGSEA. As DNA, the CDR3 is TGCAGCGTTGGGACCGGGAGGTTTACGGGTGAGCAGTTCTTC. Its translation: CSVGTGRFTGEQFF.

This sequence joins TRBV7-2 and TRBJ2-2; possibly TRBD2 for D (5 bases). This CDR3 is built from 14 residues. CDR1 is SGHTA, CDR2 FQGNSA, per germline. Between the trimmed V and J ends, which lost 7 bases and 7 bases, there was a span of 16 bases. The DNA of the CDR3 is TGTGCCAGCACCTTCTGGCTAGCAGTCGGGGAGCTGTTTTTT. Its translation is CASTFWLAVGELFF. Combining the CDR3 with reference TRBV7-2 and TRBJ2-2 gives the whole variable domain GAGVSQSPSNKVTEKGKDVELRCDPISGHTALYWYRQSLGQGLEFLIYFQGNSAPDKSGLPSDRFSAERTGGSVSTLTIQRTQQEDSAVYLCASTFWLAVGELFFGEGSRLTVL.

The gene calls are TRBV5-1 and TRBJ2-7, with 8 bases fitting TRBD1. CDR3 size: 16 residues. V shed 0 bases, J shed 2 bases, and the junction held 7 bases outside the gene matches. Germline V gene sequence: CDR1 SGHRS, CDR2 YFSETQ. The CDR3 here is CASSLARDRQTYEQYF. The CDR3 DNA is TGCGCCAGCAGCTTGGCGCGGGACAGGCAAACCTACGAGCAGTACTTC.

CDR3 DNA: TGTGCCAGCAGCCCTCGCGGGACCGGGACAGGGTCCTACGAGCAGTACTTC. Protein: CASSPRGTGTGSYEQYF. The V call is TRBV9, the J call TRBJ2-7; 9 nucleotides line up with TRBD1. Germline CDR1 is SGDLS and CDR2 is YYNGEE. The CDR3 covers 17 residues. The ends lost 4 bases at V and 1 base at J; junction bases unmatched: 12.

The genes are TRBV6-1 and TRBJ2-2; a weak D match, TRBD1 (6 bases). CDR1 and CDR2 from the germline V gene are MNHNS and SASEGT. Trimming took off 7 bases at V and 7 bases at J, with 25 bases between the two ends. The CDR3 is 17 amino acids. DNA of the CDR3: TGTGCCAGCACCGAAGCCCGCCCCACAGGGTTTGACGGGGAGCTGTTTTTT. It translates to CASTEARPTGFDGELFF.

This clone was seen only a few times. The chain couples TRBV29-1 to TRBJ2-7; 10 nucleotides match TRBD2. Germline CDR1 and CDR2: SQVTM and ANQGSEA. V lost 7 bases to trimming and J lost 0 bases; unmatched junction nucleotides: 9. The CDR3 contains 15 residues. The chain's CDR3 is CSAESRTSGSYEQYF. Here the CDR3 DNA reads TGCAGCGCCGAGAGCAGGACTAGCGGCTCCTACGAGCAGTACTTC.

The V and J genes are TRBV6-4 and TRBJ2-1; 12 bases line up with TRBD2. The CDR3 length is 16 residues. CDR1 is MRHNA, CDR2 SNTAGT, per germline. The V gene end was trimmed by 6 bases and the J gene end by 7 bases; junction bases not matched to a gene: 10. This CDR3 is CASSLAGGTRGNEQFF. The CDR3 DNA reads TGTGCCAGCAGCCTAGCGGGAGGGACGAGGGGGAATGAGCAGTTCTTC.

The chain combines TRBV18 with TRBJ1-1; D is uncertain. This CDR3 spans 14 amino acids. The germline CDR1 and CDR2 sequences are KGHSH and LQKENI. Trimming took 3 bases from V and 3 from J, leaving 11 bases between them. This CDR3 reads CASSPLTVHTEAFF. CDR3 nucleotide sequence: TGTGCCAGCTCACCGCTTACAGTGCACACTGAAGCTTTCTTT.

The table lists this clone with a few counts. This chain connects TRBV29-1 to TRBJ2-1; tentatively, D is TRBD2 (6 bases). This CDR3 contains 13 residues. Deletions cut 4 bases from V and 0 bases from J, with 7 bases between. CDR1 and CDR2 from the germline V gene are SQVTM and ANQGSEA. CDR3 nucleotides: TGCAGCGTTGTGGGGGGCTCCTACAATGAGCAGTTCTTC. This encodes CSVVGGSYNEQFF.

The genes are TRBV10-3 and TRBJ1-5; tentatively, D is TRBD1 (5 bases). This CDR3 comprises 15 residues. Per germline, CDR1 ENHRY and CDR2 SYGVKD. V shed 3 bases and J shed 2 bases, with 11 bases lying between them. This chain's CDR3 is CAISERGRGNQPQHF. DNA for the CDR3: TGTGCCATCAGTGAAAGGGGTAGGGGCAATCAGCCCCAGCATTTT.

The rearrangement joins TRBV5-1 to TRBJ2-2; the D gene could be TRBD1 or TRBD2 (5 bases each). V shed 5 bases and J shed 2 bases, with 16 bases lying between them. Germline V CDR1 and CDR2: SGHRS, YFSETQ. This CDR3 has 16 residues. The DNA of the CDR3 is TGCGCCAGCAGAAGGCCCGGGACCATAAACACCGGGGAGCTGTTTTTT. Protein: CASRRPGTINTGELFF. The whole variable domain, filled in from reference TRBV5-1 and TRBJ2-2, reads KAGVTQTPRYLIKTRGQQVTLSCSPISGHRSVSWYQQTPGQGLQFLFEYFSETQRNKGNFPGRFSGRQFSNSRSEMNVSTLELGDSALYLCASRRPGTINTGELFFGEGSRLTVL.

CDR3 in amino acids: CASGATAQPQHF. CDR3 bases: TGTGCTAGTGGTGCCACAGCACAGCCCCAGCATTTT. J is TRBJ1-5 and V is TRBV12-5, with D uncertain. V was clipped by 5 bases and J by 7 bases, with 9 bases between them. Germline values: CDR1 LGHNT, CDR2 FRNRAP. This CDR3 has 12 amino acids.

V and J are TRBV2 and TRBJ1-2; D not certain. The V gene lost 7 bases and the J gene lost 1 base, with 10 bases spanning the gap. The CDR3 runs to 13 residues. The germline V gene has CDR1 SNHLY and CDR2 FYNNEI. The CDR3 DNA sequence: TGTGCCAGCACTTACGGGGTTAACTATGGCTACACCTTC. It translates to CASTYGVNYGYTF.

V is TRBV6-6 and J is TRBJ2-1, with TRBD1 matching over 8 bases. The CDR3 consists of 15 residues. V lost 2 bases and J lost 2; bases outside the gene matches: 2. CDR1 MNHNY and CDR2 SVGAGI come from the germline V gene (reference sequence). Here the CDR3 reads CASSYRTGPYNEQFF. The CDR3 region has the DNA TGTGCCAGCAGTTACAGGACAGGGCCCTACAATGAGCAGTTCTTC.

The V and J genes are TRBV7-9 and TRBJ2-3; 7 nucleotides align to TRBD1. Trimming removed 2 bases from V and 2 bases from J; junction bases left unmatched: 7. CDR1 and CDR2 from the germline V gene are SEHNR and FQNEAQ (reference sequence). The CDR3 is 16 amino acids. This CDR3 reads CASSLTRQGPTDTQYF. The CDR3 DNA reads as TGTGCCAGCAGCTTAACCCGACAGGGCCCCACAGATACGCAGTATTTT.

The chain links TRBV30 to TRBJ1-3; D unresolved. The V and J ends lost 3 bases and 4 bases respectively, with 13 bases between them. CDR3 length equals 14 residues. Germline CDR1 and CDR2: GTSNPN and SVGIG (reference sequence). CDR3 sequence: CAWRIKSEGNTIYF. Here the CDR3 DNA reads TGTGCCTGGAGAATTAAGTCAGAAGGAAACACCATATATTTT.

The V and J genes are TRBV28 and TRBJ2-6; 7 nucleotides match TRBD1. Germline V gives CDR1 MDHEN, CDR2 SYDVKM. The CDR3 is 23 residues long. The ends lost 4 bases at V and 0 bases at J; junction bases unmatched: 24. The CDR3 region is CASSSPHPGGQTSPSSGANVLTF. DNA for the CDR3: TGTGCCAGCAGTTCACCACACCCTGGGGGACAGACGTCCCCGAGCTCTGGGGCCAACGTCCTGACTTTC.

This clone was counted between two and nine times. The V gene is TRBV6-1, the J gene TRBJ2-7; D not resolved. Trimming removed 6 bases from V and 4 bases from J, with 10 bases in between. The germline gives CDR1 MNHNS, CDR2 SASEGT. The CDR3 contains 12 residues. The CDR3 DNA follows: TGTGCCAGCAGCCGATGGGAATACGAGCAGTACTTC. Its translation is CASSRWEYEQYF.

This clone was observed a handful of times. The chain employs TRBV7-9 and TRBJ1-4; D is uncertain. The CDR3 consists of 14 residues. Germline V gene lookup returns CDR1 SEHNR and CDR2 FQNEAQ (reference sequence). V dropped 3 bases and J dropped 8 bases, with 13 bases sitting between them. This CDR3 is CASSLQSEGEKLFF. DNA of the CDR3: TGTGCCAGCAGCTTGCAGTCGGAAGGCGAAAAACTGTTTTTT.

This clone was recorded a few times. This rearrangement joins TRBV27 to TRBJ1-5, with D perhaps matching TRBD1 (5 bases). Germline V CDR1 and CDR2: MNHEY, SMNVEV (reference sequence). V shed 6 bases and J shed 0 bases, with 9 bases lying between them. CDR3 length: 14 residues. CDR3 loop: CASRRGNSNQPQHF. As DNA, the CDR3 is TGTGCCAGCAGGCGGGGGAATAGCAATCAGCCCCAGCATTTT.

V gene TRBV5-1 combines with J gene TRBJ2-7; TRBD2 matches at 15 bases. The CDR3 has 15 amino acids. J lost 3 bases, V lost 4 bases, and 2 bases had no gene match. Germline V gene lookup returns CDR1 SGHRS and CDR2 YFSETQ. The chain's CDR3 is CASSRGLAGGYEQYF. The DNA of the CDR3 is TGCGCCAGCAGCAGGGGACTAGCGGGAGGCTACGAGCAGTACTTC. The complete variable domain, with remaining parts taken from reference TRBV5-1 and TRBJ2-7, reads KAGVTQTPRYLIKTRGQQVTLSCSPISGHRSVSWYQQTPGQGLQFLFEYFSETQRNKGNFPGRFSGRQFSNSRSEMNVSTLELGDSALYLCASSRGLAGGYEQYFGPGTRLTVT.

The rearrangement links TRBV5-6 to TRBJ1-2; TRBD1 aligns across 7 bases. The CDR3 has 14 residues. V dropped 2 bases and J dropped 4; count of bases not matched to a gene: 5. CDR1 and CDR2 (germline): SGHDT, YYEEEE. The CDR3 bases are TGTGCCAGCAGCTTCCCAGGGGGGGGCTATGGCTACACCTTC. It codes for CASSFPGGGYGYTF. Combining the CDR3 with reference TRBV5-6 and TRBJ1-2 gives the whole variable domain DAGVTQSPTHLIKTRGQQVTLRCSPKSGHDTVSWYQQALGQGPQFIFQYYEEEERQRGNFPDRFSGHQFPNYSSELNVNALLLGDSALYLCASSFPGGGYGYTFGSGTRLTVV.